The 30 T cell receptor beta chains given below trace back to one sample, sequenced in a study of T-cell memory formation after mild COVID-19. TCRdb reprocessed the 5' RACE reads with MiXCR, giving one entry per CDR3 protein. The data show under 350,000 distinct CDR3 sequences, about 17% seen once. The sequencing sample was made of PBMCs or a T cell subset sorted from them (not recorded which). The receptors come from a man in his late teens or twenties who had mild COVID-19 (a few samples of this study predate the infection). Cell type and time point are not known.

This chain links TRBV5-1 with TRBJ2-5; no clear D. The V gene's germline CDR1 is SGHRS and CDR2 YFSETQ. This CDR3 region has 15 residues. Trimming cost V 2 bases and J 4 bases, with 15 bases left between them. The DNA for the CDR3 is TGCGCCAGCAGCTTCCAGCCGGGCTATGGAGAGACCCAGTACTTC. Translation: CASSFQPGYGETQYF.

For the CDR3, the DNA is TGTGCCAGCAGCAGGGGGGGGCAGCCTCGGGAGCAGTTCTTC. Translating it yields CASSRGGQPREQFF. The genes are TRBV7-9 and TRBJ2-1; TRBD2 might be the D (7 bases). V was trimmed by 5 bases and J by 10 bases, leaving 18 bases between them. CDR1 SEHNR and CDR2 FQNEAQ come from the germline V gene (reference sequence). The CDR3 runs 14 residues.

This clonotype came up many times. The CDR3 sequence: CASSGSYNEQFF. The CDR3 DNA reads as TGTGCCAGCAGTGGCTCCTACAATGAGCAGTTCTTC. This chain connects TRBV2 to TRBJ2-1; D remains unclear. Per the germline V gene, CDR1 is SNHLY and CDR2 is FYNNEI. V gave up 4 bases and J gave up 0 bases, with 1 base separating them. The CDR3 is 12 amino acids.

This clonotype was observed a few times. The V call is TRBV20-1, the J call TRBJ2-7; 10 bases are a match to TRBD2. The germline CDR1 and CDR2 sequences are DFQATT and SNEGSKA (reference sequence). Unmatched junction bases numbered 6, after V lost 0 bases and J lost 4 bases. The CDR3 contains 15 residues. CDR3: CSARDPISGGYEQYV. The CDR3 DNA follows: TGCAGTGCTAGAGATCCGATTAGCGGGGGGTACGAGCAGTACGTC.

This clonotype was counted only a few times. This CDR3 is CASGRTGGTGELFF. CDR3 DNA: TGCGCCAGCGGGAGAACAGGGGGAACCGGGGAGCTGTTTTTT. The chain couples TRBV5-1 to TRBJ2-2, with 8 bases that match TRBD1. This CDR3 has 14 residues. V gave up 7 bases and J gave up 5 bases; unmatched junction bases: 7. From germline, CDR1 is SGHRS and CDR2 YFSETQ.

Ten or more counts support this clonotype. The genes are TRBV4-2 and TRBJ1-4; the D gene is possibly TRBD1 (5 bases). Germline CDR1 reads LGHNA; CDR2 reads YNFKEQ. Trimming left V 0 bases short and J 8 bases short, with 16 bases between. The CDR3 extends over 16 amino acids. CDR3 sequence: CASSQDGNWQGEKLFF. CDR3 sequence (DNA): TGTGCCAGCAGCCAAGATGGGAACTGGCAGGGAGAAAAACTGTTTTTT.

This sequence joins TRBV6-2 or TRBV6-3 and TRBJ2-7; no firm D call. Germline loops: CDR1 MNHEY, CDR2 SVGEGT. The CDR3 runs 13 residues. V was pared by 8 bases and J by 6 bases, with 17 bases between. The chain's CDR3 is CASRLRSLSEQYV. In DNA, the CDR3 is TGTGCCAGCCGCCTAAGATCGTTGAGCGAGCAGTACGTC.

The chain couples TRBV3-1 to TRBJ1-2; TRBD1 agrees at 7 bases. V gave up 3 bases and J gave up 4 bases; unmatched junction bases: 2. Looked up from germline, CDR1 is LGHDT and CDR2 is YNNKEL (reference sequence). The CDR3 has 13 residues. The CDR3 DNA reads TGTGCCAGCAGCCAGACAGGGCCCTATGGCTACACCTTC. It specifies CASSQTGPYGYTF.

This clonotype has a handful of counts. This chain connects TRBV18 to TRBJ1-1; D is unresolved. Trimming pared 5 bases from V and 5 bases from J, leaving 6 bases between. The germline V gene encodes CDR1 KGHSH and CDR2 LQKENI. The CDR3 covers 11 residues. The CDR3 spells CASSGVTEAFF. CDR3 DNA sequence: TGTGCCAGCTCAGGGGTAACTGAAGCTTTCTTT.

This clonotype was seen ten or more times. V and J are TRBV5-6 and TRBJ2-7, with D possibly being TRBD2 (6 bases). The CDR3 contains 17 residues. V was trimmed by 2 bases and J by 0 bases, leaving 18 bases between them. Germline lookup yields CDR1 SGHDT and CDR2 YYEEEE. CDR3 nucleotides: TGTGCCAGCAGCTTTCGCGGGCGGAGGGGAAGCTCCTACGAGCAGTACGTC. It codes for CASSFRGRRGSSYEQYV.

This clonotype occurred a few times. In DNA form, the CDR3 reads TGCGCCAGCAGCCAGACTGGGACGGAAAATTCACCCCTCCACTTT. Translation: CASSQTGTENSPLHF. J is TRBJ1-6 and V is TRBV4-3, with a possible D match to TRBD1 (5 bases). This CDR3 comprises 15 residues. With 3 bases removed from V and 7 bases from J, the gap between germline ends came to 13 bases. Germline V gene data show CDR1 as LGHNA and CDR2 as YSLEER.

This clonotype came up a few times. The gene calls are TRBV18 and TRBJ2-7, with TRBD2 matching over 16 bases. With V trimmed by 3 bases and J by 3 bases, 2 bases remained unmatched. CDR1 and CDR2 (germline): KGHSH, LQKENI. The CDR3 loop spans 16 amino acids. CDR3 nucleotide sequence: TGTGCCAGCTCACCTGGGACTAGCGGGGGGGGCTACGAGCAGTACTTC. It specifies CASSPGTSGGGYEQYF.

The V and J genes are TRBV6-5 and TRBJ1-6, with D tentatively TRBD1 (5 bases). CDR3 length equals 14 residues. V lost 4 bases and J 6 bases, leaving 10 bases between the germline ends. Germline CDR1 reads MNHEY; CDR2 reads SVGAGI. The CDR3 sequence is CASSSDRFNSPLHF. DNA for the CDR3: TGTGCCAGCAGTTCCGACAGATTTAATTCACCCCTCCACTTT.

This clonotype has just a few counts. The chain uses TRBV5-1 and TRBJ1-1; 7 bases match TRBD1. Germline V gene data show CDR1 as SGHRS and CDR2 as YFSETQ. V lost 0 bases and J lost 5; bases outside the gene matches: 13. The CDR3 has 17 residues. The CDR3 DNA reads TGCGCCAGCAGCTTGGGTCCGAGACAGGGCATGGGGACTGAAGCTTTCTTT. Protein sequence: CASSLGPRQGMGTEAFF.

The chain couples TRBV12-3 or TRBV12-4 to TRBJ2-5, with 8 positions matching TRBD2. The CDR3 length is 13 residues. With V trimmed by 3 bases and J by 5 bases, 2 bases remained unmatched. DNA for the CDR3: TGTGCCAGCAGTTTCGGGAGGGCCGAGACCCAGTACTTC. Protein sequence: CASSFGRAETQYF.

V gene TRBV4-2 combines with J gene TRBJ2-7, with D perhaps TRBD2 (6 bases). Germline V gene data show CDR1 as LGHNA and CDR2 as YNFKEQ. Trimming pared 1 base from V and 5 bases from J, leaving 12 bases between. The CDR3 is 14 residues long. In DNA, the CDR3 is TGTGCCAGCAGCCAAGTTGTCGGGGGTAACGAGCAGTACTTC. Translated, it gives CASSQVVGGNEQYF.

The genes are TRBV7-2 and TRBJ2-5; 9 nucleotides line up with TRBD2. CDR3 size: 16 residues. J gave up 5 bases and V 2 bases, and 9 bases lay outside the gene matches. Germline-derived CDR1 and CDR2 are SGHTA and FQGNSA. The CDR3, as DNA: TGTGCCAGCAGCTTATGGCGGGGGGGCCTCGGGGAGACCCAGTACTTC. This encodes CASSLWRGGLGETQYF.

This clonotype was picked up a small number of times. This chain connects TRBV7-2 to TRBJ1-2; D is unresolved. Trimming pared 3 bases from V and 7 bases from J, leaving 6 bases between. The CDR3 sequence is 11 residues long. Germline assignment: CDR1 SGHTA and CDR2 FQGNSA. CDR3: CASSFYSGYTF. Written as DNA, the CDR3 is TGTGCCAGCAGCTTCTACAGTGGCTACACCTTC.

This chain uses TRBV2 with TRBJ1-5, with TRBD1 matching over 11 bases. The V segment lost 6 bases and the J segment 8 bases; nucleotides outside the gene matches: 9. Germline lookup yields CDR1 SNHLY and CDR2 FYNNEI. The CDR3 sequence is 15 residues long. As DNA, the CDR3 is TGTGCCAGCAGAGGGACAGGGGGAGGAAGAGAGCCCCAGCATTTT. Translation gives CASRGTGGGREPQHF.

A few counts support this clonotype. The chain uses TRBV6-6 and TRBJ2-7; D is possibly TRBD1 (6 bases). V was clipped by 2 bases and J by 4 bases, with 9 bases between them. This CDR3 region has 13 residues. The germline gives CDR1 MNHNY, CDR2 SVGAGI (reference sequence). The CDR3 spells CASSYGTRYEQYF. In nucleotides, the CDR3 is TGTGCCAGCAGTTACGGGACACGGTACGAGCAGTACTTC.

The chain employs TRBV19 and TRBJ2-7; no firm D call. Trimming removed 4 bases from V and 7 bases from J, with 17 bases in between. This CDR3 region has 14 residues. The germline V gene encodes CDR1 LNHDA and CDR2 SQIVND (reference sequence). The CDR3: CASSSGLTDREQYF. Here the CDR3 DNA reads TGTGCCAGTAGTAGCGGTCTTACAGATAGGGAGCAGTACTTC.

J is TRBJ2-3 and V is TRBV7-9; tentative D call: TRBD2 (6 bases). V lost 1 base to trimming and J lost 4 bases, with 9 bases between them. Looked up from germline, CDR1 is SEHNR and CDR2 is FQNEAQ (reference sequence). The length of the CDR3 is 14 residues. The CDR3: CASSLGGDSDTQYF. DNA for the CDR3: TGTGCCAGCAGCTTAGGCGGGGATTCAGATACGCAGTATTTT.

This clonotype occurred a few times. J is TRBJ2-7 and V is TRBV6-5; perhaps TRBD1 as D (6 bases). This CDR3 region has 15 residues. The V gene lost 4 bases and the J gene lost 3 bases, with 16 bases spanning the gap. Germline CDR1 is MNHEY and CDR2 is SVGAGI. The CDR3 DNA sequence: TGTGCCAGCAGTTTGGACAGCCATGGACTCTACGAGCAGTACGTC. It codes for CASSLDSHGLYEQYV.

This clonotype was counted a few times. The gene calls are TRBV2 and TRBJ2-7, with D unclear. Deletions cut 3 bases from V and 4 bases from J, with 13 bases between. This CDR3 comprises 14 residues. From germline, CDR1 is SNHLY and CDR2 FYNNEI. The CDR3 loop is CASSELGIEYEQYF. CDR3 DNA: TGTGCCAGCAGTGAGTTGGGAATAGAATACGAGCAGTACTTC.

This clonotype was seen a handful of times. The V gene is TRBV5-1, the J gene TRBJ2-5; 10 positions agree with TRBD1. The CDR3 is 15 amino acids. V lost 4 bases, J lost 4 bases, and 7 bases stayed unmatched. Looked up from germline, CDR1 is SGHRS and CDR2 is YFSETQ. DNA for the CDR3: TGCGCCAGCAGCACAGGACAGGGGGGTACAGAGACCCAGTACTTC. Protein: CASSTGQGGTETQYF.

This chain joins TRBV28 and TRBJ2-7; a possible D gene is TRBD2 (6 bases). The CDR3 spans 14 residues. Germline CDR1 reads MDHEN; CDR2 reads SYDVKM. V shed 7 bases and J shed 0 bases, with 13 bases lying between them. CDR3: CASNGGLSSYEQYV. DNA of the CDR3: TGTGCCAGCAACGGCGGACTAAGCTCCTACGAGCAGTACGTC.

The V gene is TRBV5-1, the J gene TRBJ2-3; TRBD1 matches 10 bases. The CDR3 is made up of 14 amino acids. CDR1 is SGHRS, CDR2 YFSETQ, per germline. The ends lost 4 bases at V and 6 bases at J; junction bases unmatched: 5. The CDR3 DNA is TGCGCCAGCAGCCCCGGGACAGGGGCGGATACGCAGTATTTT. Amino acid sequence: CASSPGTGADTQYF.

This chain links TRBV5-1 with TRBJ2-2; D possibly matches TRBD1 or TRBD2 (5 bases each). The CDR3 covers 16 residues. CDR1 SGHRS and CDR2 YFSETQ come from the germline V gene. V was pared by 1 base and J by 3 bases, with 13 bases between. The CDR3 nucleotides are TGCGCCAGCAGCTTGCGGACAAGAGGGTACACCGGGGAGCTGTTTTTT. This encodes CASSLRTRGYTGELFF.

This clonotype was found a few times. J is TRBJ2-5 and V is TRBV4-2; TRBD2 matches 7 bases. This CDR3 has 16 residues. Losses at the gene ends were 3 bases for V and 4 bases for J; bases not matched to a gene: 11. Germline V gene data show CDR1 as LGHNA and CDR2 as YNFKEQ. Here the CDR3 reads CASSQQGRGGRETQYF. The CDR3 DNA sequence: TGTGCCAGCAGCCAGCAAGGGAGGGGAGGGAGAGAGACCCAGTACTTC.

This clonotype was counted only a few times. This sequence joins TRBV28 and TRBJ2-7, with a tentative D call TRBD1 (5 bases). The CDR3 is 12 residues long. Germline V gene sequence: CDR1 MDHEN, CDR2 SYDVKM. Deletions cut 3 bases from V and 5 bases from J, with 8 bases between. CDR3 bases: TGTGCCAGCAGTTTTGGCAGGGACGAGCAGTACGTC. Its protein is CASSFGRDEQYV.